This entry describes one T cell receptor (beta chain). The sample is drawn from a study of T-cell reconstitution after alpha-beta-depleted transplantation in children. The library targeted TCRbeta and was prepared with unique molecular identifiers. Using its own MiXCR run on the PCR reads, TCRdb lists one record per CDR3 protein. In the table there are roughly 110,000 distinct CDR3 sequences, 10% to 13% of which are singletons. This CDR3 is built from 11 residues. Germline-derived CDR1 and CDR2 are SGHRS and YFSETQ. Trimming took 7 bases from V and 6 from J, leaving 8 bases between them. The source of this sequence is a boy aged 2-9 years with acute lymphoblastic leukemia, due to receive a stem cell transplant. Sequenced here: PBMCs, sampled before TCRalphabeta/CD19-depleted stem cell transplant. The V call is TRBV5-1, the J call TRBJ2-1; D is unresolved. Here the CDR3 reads CASGAANEQFF. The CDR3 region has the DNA TGCGCCAGCGGAGCCGCCAATGAGCAGTTCTTC.